This record looks at one T cell receptor (beta chain) sequence and its context. The data stem from a study of metastatic and nonmetastatic thyroid tumors. TCRdb re-clonotyped the PCR reads through MiXCR. Of 20,000 to 25,000 clones listed, around 30% are singletons. There were no patients who had received any treatment before thyroid surgery. The CDR3 sequence is 16 residues long. The V gene lost 0 bases and the J gene lost 3 bases, with 15 bases spanning the gap. Germline CDR1 DFQATT, CDR2 SNEGSKA (reference sequence). Specimen: tumor tissue. The receptor was derived from a female donor with papillary thyroid cancer or a benign thyroid nodule (not recorded which). Some clones in this sample may be carry-over from other donors' samples. The rearrangement joins TRBV20-1 to TRBJ2-1; D may be TRBD1 (6 bases). The CDR3: CSARDTRQGNYNEQFF. In DNA, the CDR3 is TGCAGTGCTAGAGATACTCGCCAGGGGAACTACAATGAGCAGTTCTTC.